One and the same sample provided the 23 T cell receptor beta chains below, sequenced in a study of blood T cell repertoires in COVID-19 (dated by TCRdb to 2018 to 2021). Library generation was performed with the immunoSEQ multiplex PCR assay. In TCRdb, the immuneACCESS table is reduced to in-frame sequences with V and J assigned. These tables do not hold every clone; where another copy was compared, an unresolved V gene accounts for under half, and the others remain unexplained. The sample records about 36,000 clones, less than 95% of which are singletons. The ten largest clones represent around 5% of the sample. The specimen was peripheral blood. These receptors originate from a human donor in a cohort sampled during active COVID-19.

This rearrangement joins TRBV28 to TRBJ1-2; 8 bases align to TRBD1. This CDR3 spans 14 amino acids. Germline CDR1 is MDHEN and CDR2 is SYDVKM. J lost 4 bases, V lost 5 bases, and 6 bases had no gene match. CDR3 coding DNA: TGTGCCAGCAGTCCCCAAGGACAGGGCTATGGCTACACCTTC. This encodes CASSPQGQGYGYTF.

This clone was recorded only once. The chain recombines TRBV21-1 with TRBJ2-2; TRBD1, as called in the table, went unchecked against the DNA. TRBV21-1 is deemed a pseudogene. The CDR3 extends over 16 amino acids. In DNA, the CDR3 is TGTGCCAGCAGCATCCCCCGGACAACGAACACCGGGGAGCTGTTTTTT. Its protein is CASSIPRTTNTGELFF.

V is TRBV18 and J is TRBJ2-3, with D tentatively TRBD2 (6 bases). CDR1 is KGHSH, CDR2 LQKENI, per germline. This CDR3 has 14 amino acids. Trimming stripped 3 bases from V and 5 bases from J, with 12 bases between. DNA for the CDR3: TGTGCCAGCTCACCCTCGGCCGGGAGAGATACGCAGTATTTT. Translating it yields CASSPSAGRDTQYF. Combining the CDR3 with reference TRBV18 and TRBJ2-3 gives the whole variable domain NAGVMQNPRHLVRRRGQEARLRCSPMKGHSHVYWYRQLPEEGLKFMVYLQKENIIDESGMPKERFSAEFPKEGPSILRIQQVVRGDSAAYFCASSPSAGRDTQYFGPGTRLTVL.

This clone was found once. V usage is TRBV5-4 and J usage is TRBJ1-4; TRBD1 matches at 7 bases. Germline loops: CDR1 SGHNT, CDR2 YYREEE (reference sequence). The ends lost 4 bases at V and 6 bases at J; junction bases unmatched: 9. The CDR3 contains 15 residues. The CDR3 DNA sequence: TGTGCCAGCAGCCCTGGAGGGGGCCGGCATGAAAAACTGTTTTTT. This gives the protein CASSPGGGRHEKLFF.

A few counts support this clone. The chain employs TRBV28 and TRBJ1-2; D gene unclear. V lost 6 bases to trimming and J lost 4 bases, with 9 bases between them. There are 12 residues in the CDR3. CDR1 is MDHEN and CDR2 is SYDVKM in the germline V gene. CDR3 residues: CASSRGSYGYTF. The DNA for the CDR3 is TGTGCCAGCAGCCGCGGCAGCTATGGCTACACCTTC.

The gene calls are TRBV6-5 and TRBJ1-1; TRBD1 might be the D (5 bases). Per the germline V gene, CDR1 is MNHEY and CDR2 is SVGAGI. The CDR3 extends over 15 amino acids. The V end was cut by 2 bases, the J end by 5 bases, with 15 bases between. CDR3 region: CASSYTAGGRTEAFF. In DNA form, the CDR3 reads TGTGCCAGCAGTTACACAGCCGGGGGGAGAACTGAAGCTTTCTTT.

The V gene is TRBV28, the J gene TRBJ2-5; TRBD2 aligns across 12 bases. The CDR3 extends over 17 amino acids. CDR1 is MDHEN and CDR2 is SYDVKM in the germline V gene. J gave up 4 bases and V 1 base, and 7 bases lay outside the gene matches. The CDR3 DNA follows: TGTGCCAGCAGTTTATTGGCTAGCGGGAGGGCTGGAGAGACCCAGTACTTC. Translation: CASSLLASGRAGETQYF.

The chain's CDR3 is CASSPTRLAGRTGELFF. The DNA for the CDR3 is TGTGCCAGCAGTCCCACCCGACTAGCGGGAAGGACCGGGGAGCTGTTTTTT. The chain couples TRBV6-6 to TRBJ2-2; 11 nucleotides match TRBD2. This CDR3 has 17 residues. Trimming cost V 5 bases and J 5 bases; bases outside gene matches: 10. CDR1 is MNHNY and CDR2 is SVGAGI in the germline V gene (reference sequence).

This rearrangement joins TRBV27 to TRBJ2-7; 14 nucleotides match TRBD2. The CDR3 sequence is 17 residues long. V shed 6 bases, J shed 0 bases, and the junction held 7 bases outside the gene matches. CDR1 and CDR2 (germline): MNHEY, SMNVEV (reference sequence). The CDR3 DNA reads TGTGCCAGCAGGAGAGGACTAGCGGGAGGCTCCTCCTACGAGCAGTACTTC. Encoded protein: CASRRGLAGGSSYEQYF.

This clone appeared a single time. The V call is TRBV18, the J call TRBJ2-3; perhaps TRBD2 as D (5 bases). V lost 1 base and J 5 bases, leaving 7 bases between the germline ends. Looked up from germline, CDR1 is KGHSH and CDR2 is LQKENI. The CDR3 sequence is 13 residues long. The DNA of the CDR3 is TGTGCCAGCTCACCACAGAGGGTAGATACGCAGTATTTT. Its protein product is CASSPQRVDTQYF.

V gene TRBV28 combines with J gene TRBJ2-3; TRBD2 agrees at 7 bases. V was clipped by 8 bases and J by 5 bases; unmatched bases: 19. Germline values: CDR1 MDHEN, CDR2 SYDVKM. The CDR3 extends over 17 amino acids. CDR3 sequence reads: CASVRLHSGFVLDTQYF. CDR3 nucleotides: TGTGCCAGCGTGCGGTTACATAGCGGGTTCGTACTAGATACGCAGTATTTT.

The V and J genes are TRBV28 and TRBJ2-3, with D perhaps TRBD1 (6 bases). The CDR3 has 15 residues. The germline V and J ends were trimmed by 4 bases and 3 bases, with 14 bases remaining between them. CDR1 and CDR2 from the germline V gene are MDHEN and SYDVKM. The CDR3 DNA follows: TGTGCCAGCAGTTGGGGGCGAGGGAGTACAGATACGCAGTATTTT. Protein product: CASSWGRGSTDTQYF.

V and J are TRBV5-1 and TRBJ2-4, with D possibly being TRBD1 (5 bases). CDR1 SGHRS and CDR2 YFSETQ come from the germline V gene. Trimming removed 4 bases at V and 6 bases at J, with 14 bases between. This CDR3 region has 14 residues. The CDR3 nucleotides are TGCGCCAGCAGCCCCGACAGATTGGGAAACATTCAGTACTTC. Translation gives CASSPDRLGNIQYF. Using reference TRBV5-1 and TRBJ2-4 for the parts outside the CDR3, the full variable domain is KAGVTQTPRYLIKTRGQQVTLSCSPISGHRSVSWYQQTPGQGLQFLFEYFSETQRNKGNFPGRFSGRQFSNSRSEMNVSTLELGDSALYLCASSPDRLGNIQYFGAGTRLSVL.

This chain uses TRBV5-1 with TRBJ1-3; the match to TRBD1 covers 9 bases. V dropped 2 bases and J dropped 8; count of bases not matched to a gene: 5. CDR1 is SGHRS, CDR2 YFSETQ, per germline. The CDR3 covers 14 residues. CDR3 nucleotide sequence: TGCGCCAGCAGCTTAACAGGGGGCTCAGACACCATATATTTT. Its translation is CASSLTGGSDTIYF.

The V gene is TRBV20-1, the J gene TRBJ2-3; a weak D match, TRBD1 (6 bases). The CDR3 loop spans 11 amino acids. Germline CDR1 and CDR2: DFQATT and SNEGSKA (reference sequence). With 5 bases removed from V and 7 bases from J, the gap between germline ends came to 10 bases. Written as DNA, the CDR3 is TGCAGTGCTCGCCAGGGGAATACGCAGTATTTT. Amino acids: CSARQGNTQYF.

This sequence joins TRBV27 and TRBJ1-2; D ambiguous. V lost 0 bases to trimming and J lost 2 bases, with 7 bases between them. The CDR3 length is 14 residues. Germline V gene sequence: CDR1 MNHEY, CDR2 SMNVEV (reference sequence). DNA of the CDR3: TGTGCCAGCAGTTTATCTGGCAAGAACTATGGCTACACCTTC. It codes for CASSLSGKNYGYTF.

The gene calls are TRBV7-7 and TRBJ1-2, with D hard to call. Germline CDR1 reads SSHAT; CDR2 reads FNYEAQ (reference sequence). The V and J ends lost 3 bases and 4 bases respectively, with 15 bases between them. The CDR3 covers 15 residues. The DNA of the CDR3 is TGTGCCAGCAGCTTTCCTTTCGGGGTATTCTATGGCTACACCTTC. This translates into CASSFPFGVFYGYTF.

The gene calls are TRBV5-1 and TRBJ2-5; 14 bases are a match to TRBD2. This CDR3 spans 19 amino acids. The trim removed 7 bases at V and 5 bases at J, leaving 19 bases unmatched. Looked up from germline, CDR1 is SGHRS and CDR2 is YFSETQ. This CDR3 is CASFQGGLAGGPVGETQYF. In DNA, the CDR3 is TGCGCCAGCTTCCAGGGTGGACTAGCGGGAGGCCCCGTGGGGGAGACCCAGTACTTC.

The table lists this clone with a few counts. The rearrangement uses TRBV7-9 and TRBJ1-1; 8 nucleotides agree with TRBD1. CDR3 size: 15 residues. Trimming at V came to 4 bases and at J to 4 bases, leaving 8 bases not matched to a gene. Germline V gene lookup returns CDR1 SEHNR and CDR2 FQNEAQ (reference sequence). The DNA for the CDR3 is TGTGCCAGCAGCTCGGACAGGGTGGTCGGCACTGAAGCTTTCTTT. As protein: CASSSDRVVGTEAFF. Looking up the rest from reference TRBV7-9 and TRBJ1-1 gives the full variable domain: DTGVSQNPRHKITKRGQNVTFRCDPISEHNRLYWYRQTLGQGPEFLTYFQNEAQLEKSRLLSDRFSAERPKGSFSTLEIQRTEQGDSAMYLCASSSDRVVGTEAFFGQGTRLTVV.

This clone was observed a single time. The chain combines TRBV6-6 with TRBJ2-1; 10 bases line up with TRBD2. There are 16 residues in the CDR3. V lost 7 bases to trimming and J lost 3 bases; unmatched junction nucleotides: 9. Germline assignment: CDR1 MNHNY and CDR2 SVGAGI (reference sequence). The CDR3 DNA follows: TGTGCCAGCACCCTACCAGCTAGCGGGAGCTACAATGAGCAGTTCTTC. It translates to CASTLPASGSYNEQFF.

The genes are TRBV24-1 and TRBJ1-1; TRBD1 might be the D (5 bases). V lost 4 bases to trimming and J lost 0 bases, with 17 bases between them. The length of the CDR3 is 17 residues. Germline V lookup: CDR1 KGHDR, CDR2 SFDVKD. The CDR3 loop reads CATSDSQSGGMNTEAFF. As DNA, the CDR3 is TGTGCCACCAGTGACTCCCAGAGTGGGGGGATGAACACTGAAGCTTTCTTT.

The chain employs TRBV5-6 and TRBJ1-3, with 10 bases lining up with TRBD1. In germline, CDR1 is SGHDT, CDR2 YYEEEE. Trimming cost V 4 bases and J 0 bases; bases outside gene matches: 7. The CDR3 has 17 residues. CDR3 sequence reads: CASSGGQGGNSGNTIYF. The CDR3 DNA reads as TGTGCCAGCAGCGGCGGACAGGGGGGAAACTCTGGAAACACCATATATTTT.

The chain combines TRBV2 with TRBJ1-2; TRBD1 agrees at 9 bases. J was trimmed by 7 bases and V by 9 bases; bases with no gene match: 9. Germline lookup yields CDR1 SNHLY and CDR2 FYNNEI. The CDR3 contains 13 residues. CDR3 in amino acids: CARTGGVEFGYTF. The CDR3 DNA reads TGTGCCAGGACAGGGGGAGTGGAGTTTGGCTACACCTTC.